This TCR beta chain was retrieved from a study of blood T cell repertoires in COVID-19. Background on the study: PBMCs, B-cell-depleted T cells, or T cells provided the cDNA or gDNA that made up the material.

How the authors handled the data: Estimated nucleated cell counts came from reference gene primer amplification. The method was immunoSEQ multiplex PCR; TCRdb's version includes in-frame clones alone and lacks a portion of them. That table furnishes V, J and clone size, whereas the DNA furnished D and trimming. The sample gives 150,000 to 200,000 clones, roughly four fifths of which show up once; roughly 13% is in the top ten. CDR3 length equals 18 residues. The ends lost 1 base at V and 1 base at J; junction bases unmatched: 8. The V gene's germline CDR1 is LGHDT and CDR2 YNNKEL (reference sequence).

The rearrangement joins TRBV3-1 (or the pseudogene TRBV3-2) to TRBJ2-4, with 9 positions matching TRBD1. This sequence originates from a man aged 65 to 79 who had recovered from COVID-19. The specimen sequenced was peripheral blood. The CDR3 sequence: CASSQGAGQGLAKNIQYF. The CDR3 nucleotides are TGTGCCAGCAGCCAAGGGGCGGGACAGGGATTGGCCAAAAACATTCAGTACTTC.